Shown below are 16 T cell receptor beta chains from a single sample sequenced in a study of blood T cells in healthy people across ages. It was with a sample-barcoded 5' primer and a J-beta primer mix that a second PCR of roughly 6 to 12 cycles was run. TCRdb analysed the 5' RACE reads with MiXCR anew, one entry per CDR3 protein. Among 2 million or so distinct CDR3 sequences listed, 49% were seen once. The specimen was blood. The receptors come from a middle-aged woman in good health.

This clonotype has only a few counts. V gene TRBV6-5 combines with J gene TRBJ2-5; D call uncertain. The V gene's germline CDR1 is MNHEY and CDR2 SVGAGI. The CDR3 has 14 amino acids. The ends were cut back, 0 bases at V and 5 bases at J, with 10 bases in the middle. This chain's CDR3 is CASSYSLVSETQYF. CDR3 nucleotide sequence: TGTGCCAGCAGTTACTCTTTAGTTTCCGAGACCCAGTACTTC.

This clonotype was seen a few times. J is TRBJ2-5 and V is TRBV4-1, with TRBD2 matching 9 bases. In germline, CDR1 is MGHRA, CDR2 YSYEKL. The CDR3 has 14 residues. V shed 4 bases and J 4 bases; nucleotides not matched to a gene: 4. The CDR3 sequence: CASSLLAGLETQYF. The CDR3 DNA sequence: TGCGCCAGCAGCCTACTAGCGGGCTTAGAGACCCAGTACTTC.

This clonotype was found a few times. The genes are TRBV27 and TRBJ2-4; D may be TRBD2 (7 bases). The length of the CDR3 is 15 residues. Deletions cut 2 bases from V and 9 bases from J, with 17 bases between. The germline V gene has CDR1 MNHEY and CDR2 SMNVEV (reference sequence). The CDR3 region is CASSLRPAGEGIQYF. DNA of the CDR3: TGTGCCAGCAGTTTACGCCCCGCAGGGGAGGGCATTCAGTACTTC.

The chain is built from TRBV4-3 and TRBJ1-6, with a weak D call TRBD1 (5 bases). The CDR3 spans 14 residues. The germline gives CDR1 LGHNA, CDR2 YSLEER. Between the trimmed V and J ends, which lost 4 bases and 6 bases, there was a span of 10 bases. The CDR3 nucleotides read TGCGCCAGCAGCCCAGGACATTTTAATTCACCCCTCCACTTT. Amino acid sequence: CASSPGHFNSPLHF.

This clonotype has only a few counts. The chain couples TRBV28 to TRBJ2-5; 9 bases are shared with TRBD2. CDR3 length: 14 amino acids. The V gene end was trimmed by 1 base and the J gene end by 4 bases; junction bases not matched to a gene: 1. Looked up from germline, CDR1 is MDHEN and CDR2 is SYDVKM. CDR3 nucleotides: TGTGCCAGCAGTTTATTTAGCGGGGGAGAGACCCAGTACTTC. Amino acid sequence: CASSLFSGGETQYF.

The J gene is TRBJ2-5, the V gene TRBV5-1, with 8 bases aligning to TRBD1. From germline, CDR1 is SGHRS and CDR2 YFSETQ. V lost 3 bases to trimming and J lost 1 base; unmatched junction nucleotides: 5. This CDR3 region has 15 residues. CDR3 in DNA: TGCGCCAGCAGCTCGTCGGGACAGGTCCAAGAGACCCAGTACTTC. It specifies CASSSSGQVQETQYF. Full variable domain (remainder filled in from reference TRBV5-1 and TRBJ2-5): KAGVTQTPRYLIKTRGQQVTLSCSPISGHRSVSWYQQTPGQGLQFLFEYFSETQRNKGNFPGRFSGRQFSNSRSEMNVSTLELGDSALYLCASSSSGQVQETQYFGPGTRLLVL.

The J gene is TRBJ1-1, the V gene TRBV7-2, with 7 nucleotides matching TRBD1. Trimming removed 0 bases from V and 4 bases from J; junction bases left unmatched: 2. This CDR3 has 14 residues. From germline, CDR1 is SGHTA and CDR2 FQGNSA. CDR3 coding DNA: TGTGCCAGCAGCTTAGCGCGGGACAGCACTGAAGCTTTCTTT. Its protein is CASSLARDSTEAFF. The entire variable domain, with the rest obtained from reference TRBV7-2 and TRBJ1-1, is as follows: GAGVSQSPSNKVTEKGKDVELRCDPISGHTALYWYRQSLGQGLEFLIYFQGNSAPDKSGLPSDRFSAERTGGSVSTLTIQRTQQEDSAVYLCASSLARDSTEAFFGQGTRLTVV.

The chain combines TRBV11-1 with TRBJ1-1, with D uncertain. The germline V and J ends were trimmed by 2 bases and 1 base, with 8 bases remaining between them. Germline CDR1 reads SGHAT; CDR2 reads FQDESV (reference sequence). The CDR3 runs 14 residues. CDR3 residues: CASSLFKGNTEAFF. The CDR3, as DNA: TGTGCCAGCAGCTTATTTAAGGGGAACACTGAAGCTTTCTTT.

The table lists this clonotype with a few counts. The V call is TRBV12-3 or TRBV12-4, the J call TRBJ1-1, with D possibly being TRBD1 (5 bases). Trimming stripped 8 bases from V and 4 bases from J, with 11 bases between. This CDR3 is 12 amino acids long. CDR3 protein: CASSGRGTEAFF. CDR3 nucleotides: TGTGCCAGCTCGGGGCGAGGCACTGAAGCTTTCTTT.

This clonotype was detected only a few times. The chain joins TRBV15 to TRBJ1-5; 9 positions agree with TRBD1. Trimming took 2 bases from V and 5 from J; bases not matched to a gene: 10. This CDR3 contains 17 residues. Germline V gene sequence: CDR1 LNHNV, CDR2 YYDKDF (reference sequence). CDR3 loop: CATSRFPRTGVDQPQHF. DNA for the CDR3: TGTGCCACCAGCAGATTTCCACGGACAGGGGTAGATCAGCCCCAGCATTTT.

The genes are TRBV20-1 and TRBJ2-1, with 12 positions matching TRBD2. Trimming took 2 bases from V and 10 from J; bases not matched to a gene: 12. The CDR3 spans 16 residues. The germline V gene encodes CDR1 DFQATT and CDR2 SNEGSKA (reference sequence). CDR3 residues: CSARPLLAGGGKEQFF. The CDR3 bases are TGCAGTGCTAGACCCTTACTAGCGGGGGGCGGTAAGGAGCAGTTCTTC.

The rearrangement links TRBV5-1 to TRBJ2-6; D gene uncertain. V was shortened by 0 bases and J by 0 bases, with 10 bases between the two germline ends. This CDR3 has 17 amino acids. The germline V gene has CDR1 SGHRS and CDR2 YFSETQ. The CDR3: CASSLVGATSGANVLTF. For the CDR3, the DNA is TGCGCCAGCAGCTTGGTCGGAGCCACCTCTGGGGCCAACGTCCTGACTTTC.

The chain links TRBV6-2 or TRBV6-3 to TRBJ2-3, with 16 nucleotides matching TRBD2. V trimming: 6 bases; J trimming: 5 bases; junction bases outside the gene matches: 5. There are 16 residues in the CDR3. Germline V lookup: CDR1 MNHEY, CDR2 SVGEGT. CDR3: CASSSGLAGGKDTQYF. Written as DNA, the CDR3 is TGTGCCAGCAGCTCGGGACTAGCGGGGGGGAAAGATACGCAGTATTTT.

This sequence joins TRBV6-6 and TRBJ1-2; D is unresolved. V lost 2 bases, J lost 6 bases, and 10 bases lay in between. The germline V gene has CDR1 MNHNY and CDR2 SVGAGI (reference sequence). There are 13 residues in the CDR3. The CDR3 sequence: CASSYQGSDGYTF. The CDR3 coding sequence is TGTGCCAGCAGTTACCAAGGGAGCGATGGCTACACCTTC.

The rearrangement joins TRBV20-1 to TRBJ2-4, with D hard to call. The germline V and J ends were trimmed by 3 bases and 0 bases, with 6 bases remaining between them. Germline CDR1 reads DFQATT; CDR2 reads SNEGSKA (reference sequence). The CDR3 spans 13 residues. This CDR3 reads CSASQVAKNIQYF. CDR3 coding DNA: TGCAGTGCTAGTCAGGTAGCCAAAAACATTCAGTACTTC.

The V and J genes are TRBV14 and TRBJ1-2, with a tentative D call TRBD1 (5 bases). CDR1 SGHDN and CDR2 FVKESK come from the germline V gene. The CDR3 length is 14 residues. Trimming removed 4 bases from V and 3 bases from J, with 12 bases in between. CDR3 in amino acids: CASSLGTSDYGYTF. CDR3 in DNA: TGTGCCAGCAGCCTAGGGACTTCTGACTATGGCTACACCTTC.